The TCR beta chain described here comes from a study of T cells in Graves' hyperthyroidism and ophthalmopathy. This clonotype was detected only a few times. Its antigen is currently unknown. The study, taken as a whole, reports: Researchers report that a 13 V-J model separated ophthalmopathy from stable hyperthyroidism.

Amplification of TCR beta CDR3 regions used RNA as the template. Carried out on the TCR CDR3, a first-round RT-PCR used the HTBI primer set. One entry per CDR3 protein, called by TCRdb with MiXCR from the multiplex PCR reads. Of hundreds of thousands of distinct CDR3 sequences in the sample, around 20% are singletons; the top ten hold about 35%. V shed 4 bases and J shed 7 bases, with 13 bases lying between them. Germline assignment: CDR1 WNHNN and CDR2 SYGVQD (reference sequence). The CDR3 totals 13 residues. This TCR was recovered from a man aged 25-40 years with Graves' ophthalmopathy. Sequencing input: blood. The V and J genes are TRBV10-1 and TRBJ1-1; D unclear. CDR3: CASSGNSMGEAFF. The CDR3 nucleotides read TGCGCCAGCAGTGGAAACTCCATGGGTGAAGCTTTCTTT.